The 22 T cell receptor beta chains below come from one sample, sequenced in a study of cytomegalovirus exposure and HLA in healthy donors. The study ran its PCR with 60 Vbeta and 13 Jbeta primers. This table comes from immunoSEQ multiplex PCR, and its TCRdb copy is limited to in-frame clones, with some not included. The sample holds fewer than 200,000 clones; about 70% are singletons and the top ten take about 2.9%. The sequencing sample was made of PBMCs. The receptors were sampled from a woman aged 40 to 50 in good health and CMV-seropositive.

The V gene is TRBV5-1, the J gene TRBJ2-7; D is perhaps TRBD1 (8 bases). Trimming removed 4 bases from V and 9 bases from J, with 20 bases in between. Germline CDR1 is SGHRS and CDR2 is YFSETQ. This CDR3 region has 14 residues. CDR3 sequence: CASSPGGQEFAQYF. The CDR3 DNA sequence: TGCGCCAGCAGCCCGGGGGGACAGGAGTTTGCGCAGTACTTC.

This clone was picked up a small number of times. The chain employs TRBV28 and TRBJ1-6, with a possible D match to TRBD1 (5 bases). This CDR3 has 16 residues. The V and J ends lost 5 bases and 4 bases respectively, with 15 bases between them. Germline loops: CDR1 MDHEN, CDR2 SYDVKM. Here the CDR3 reads CASSTSGGEYNSPLHF. CDR3 in DNA: TGTGCCAGCAGTACCTCCGGGGGGGAATATAATTCACCCCTCCACTTT.

This rearrangement joins TRBV4-2 to TRBJ1-3, with a possible D match to TRBD1 (5 bases). Per germline, CDR1 LGHNA and CDR2 YNFKEQ. V lost 4 bases, J lost 4 bases, and 14 bases lay in between. The CDR3 length is 15 residues. The CDR3 spells CASSREARGGNTIYF. As DNA, the CDR3 is TGTGCCAGCAGCCGAGAGGCCCGGGGGGGAAACACCATATATTTT.

V is TRBV15 and J is TRBJ1-6, with 10 bases lining up with TRBD1. Germline V gene lookup returns CDR1 LNHNV and CDR2 YYDKDF (reference sequence). The CDR3 sequence is 13 residues long. V lost 5 bases, J lost 10 bases, and 2 bases stayed unmatched. Here the CDR3 reads CATSGQGGSPLHF. CDR3 coding DNA: TGTGCCACCAGCGGACAGGGGGGATCACCCCTCCACTTT. Full variable domain (outside the CDR3, taken from reference TRBV15 and TRBJ1-6): DAMVIQNPRYQVTQFGKPVTLSCSQTLNHNVMYWYQQKSSQAPKLLFHYYDKDFNNEADTPDNFQSRRPNTSFCFLDIRSPGLGDTAMYLCATSGQGGSPLHFGNGTRLTVT.

This clone was observed once. CDR3 protein: CASDRDRGSTDTQYF. CDR3 nucleotide sequence: TGTGCCAGCGACCGGGACAGGGGGTCGACAGATACGCAGTATTTT. The rearrangement links TRBV2 to TRBJ2-3; 11 bases are a match to TRBD1. CDR1 SNHLY and CDR2 FYNNEI come from the germline V gene. The CDR3 sequence is 15 residues long. V dropped 8 bases and J dropped 3; count of bases not matched to a gene: 7. Full variable domain (outside the CDR3, taken from reference TRBV2 and TRBJ2-3): EPEVTQTPSHQVTQMGQEVILRCVPISNHLYFYWYRQILGQKVEFLVSFYNNEISEKSEIFDDQFSVERPDGSNFTLKIRSTKLEDSAMYFCASDRDRGSTDTQYFGPGTRLTVL.

This rearrangement joins TRBV9 to TRBJ2-3, with D perhaps matching TRBD1 (5 bases). Trimming pared 4 bases from V and 4 bases from J, leaving 13 bases between. The CDR3 is made up of 14 amino acids. Germline V lookup: CDR1 SGDLS, CDR2 YYNGEE. CDR3 DNA: TGTGCCAGCAGCTCGTACAAAGGGGCAGATACGCAGTATTTT. Its translation is CASSSYKGADTQYF.

This clone was picked up one time. This chain uses TRBV18 with TRBJ2-2; weak D call: TRBD1 (6 bases). The CDR3 totals 16 residues. The V and J ends lost 2 bases and 7 bases respectively, with 17 bases between them. Germline V lookup: CDR1 KGHSH, CDR2 LQKENI. This chain's CDR3 is CASSPAQGSSDGELFF. The CDR3 DNA sequence: TGTGCCAGCTCACCAGCACAGGGTTCTTCCGACGGGGAGCTGTTTTTT.

J is TRBJ2-7 and V is TRBV6-5, with a weak D call TRBD2 (6 bases). The CDR3 length is 12 residues. V gave up 6 bases and J gave up 4 bases, with 10 bases separating them. Looked up from germline, CDR1 is MNHEY and CDR2 is SVGAGI. The DNA of the CDR3 is TGTGCCAGCAGACAGGAGGGGTACGAGCAGTACTTC. It specifies CASRQEGYEQYF.

This clone was observed a handful of times. The J gene is TRBJ2-3, the V gene TRBV4-3; the D is unclear. This CDR3 is built from 16 residues. CDR1 and CDR2 (germline): LGHNA, YSLEER. The V gene lost 0 bases and the J gene lost 0 bases, with 10 bases spanning the gap. CDR3 in amino acids: CASSQDSTASTDTQYF. For the CDR3, the DNA is TGCGCCAGCAGCCAAGATAGTACTGCTAGCACAGATACGCAGTATTTT.

The V and J genes are TRBV9 and TRBJ2-3; TRBD2 might be the D (6 bases). Germline assignment: CDR1 SGDLS and CDR2 YYNGEE. The V end lost 4 bases, the J end lost 2 bases, and 17 bases lay between the germline ends. CDR3 size: 16 residues. The CDR3 reads CASSPLEEGYTDTQYF. The CDR3 region has the DNA TGTGCCAGCAGCCCCCTCGAGGAGGGATACACAGATACGCAGTATTTT. Full variable domain (outside the CDR3, taken from reference TRBV9 and TRBJ2-3): DSGVTQTPKHLITATGQRVTLRCSPRSGDLSVYWYQQSLDQGLQFLIQYYNGEERAKGNILERFSAQQFPDLHSELNLSSLELGDSALYFCASSPLEEGYTDTQYFGPGTRLTVL.

J is TRBJ1-4 and V is TRBV25-1, with D tentatively TRBD1 (6 bases). This CDR3 spans 15 amino acids. V gave up 2 bases and J gave up 8 bases, with 15 bases separating them. CDR1 is MGHDK, CDR2 SYGVNS, per germline. The CDR3 DNA reads TGTGCCAGCAGTGAAGGGAGGGGGAAAGCCGAAAAACTGTTTTTT. Translation gives CASSEGRGKAEKLFF. Complete variable domain (other parts from reference TRBV25-1 and TRBJ1-4): EADIYQTPRYLVIGTGKKITLECSQTMGHDKMYWYQQDPGMELHLIHYSYGVNSTEKGDLSSESTVSRIRTEHFPLTLESARPSHTSQYLCASSEGRGKAEKLFFGSGTQLSVL.

The rearrangement joins TRBV19 to TRBJ2-1; 7 nucleotides agree with TRBD2. J was trimmed by 7 bases and V by 5 bases; bases with no gene match: 14. In germline, CDR1 is LNHDA, CDR2 SQIVND (reference sequence). This CDR3 region has 16 residues. CDR3 sequence: CASSPRGGASRNEQFF. DNA for the CDR3: TGTGCCAGTAGTCCCCGGGGAGGGGCGAGTAGGAATGAGCAGTTCTTC.

The chain has TRBV13 and TRBJ1-4, with TRBD1 identical over 9 bases. CDR3 length equals 18 residues. With 5 bases clipped from V and 5 bases from J, the junction kept 15 bases outside the gene matches. CDR1 and CDR2 (germline): PRHDT, FYEKMQ (reference sequence). This CDR3 is CASSQYKKGQGRNEKLFF. Here the CDR3 DNA reads TGTGCCAGCAGCCAATACAAAAAGGGACAGGGAAGGAATGAAAAACTGTTTTTT. The full variable domain, its missing parts supplied by reference TRBV13 and TRBJ1-4, is AAGVIQSPRHLIKEKRETATLKCYPIPRHDTVYWYQQGPGQDPQFLISFYEKMQSDKGSIPDRFSAQQFSDYHSELNMSSLELGDSALYFCASSQYKKGQGRNEKLFFGSGTQLSVL.

The gene calls are TRBV5-5 and TRBJ2-1; 8 positions match TRBD1. V lost 3 bases and J lost 8; bases outside the gene matches: 10. Germline V CDR1 and CDR2: SGHKS, YYEKEE (reference sequence). The CDR3 length is 15 residues. CDR3 in DNA: TGTGCCAGCAGCTGGGGACGACAGGGGATCGATGAGCAGTTCTTC. Amino acids: CASSWGRQGIDEQFF.

The rearrangement joins TRBV19 to TRBJ1-5; TRBD1 matches 7 bases. Trimming took 5 bases from V and 5 from J; bases not matched to a gene: 9. In germline, CDR1 is LNHDA, CDR2 SQIVND (reference sequence). This CDR3 is built from 15 residues. CDR3: CASSAQTGVDQPQHF. For the CDR3, the DNA is TGTGCCAGTAGTGCCCAAACAGGGGTTGATCAGCCCCAGCATTTT.

This clone was counted between two and nine times. The chain carries TRBV25-1 and TRBJ2-7; 8 bases fit TRBD1. Per the germline V gene, CDR1 is MGHDK and CDR2 is SYGVNS. V lost 3 bases, J lost 8 bases, and 9 bases stayed unmatched. The CDR3 sequence is 14 residues long. The CDR3, as DNA: TGTGCCAGCAGTGATTCCCTGACAGGGGACCAGCAGTACTTC. Amino acids: CASSDSLTGDQQYF.

CDR3: CASSSVTEAFF. The CDR3 bases are TGTGCCAGCAGTTCGGTGACTGAAGCTTTCTTT. The chain couples TRBV13 to TRBJ1-1; D is unresolved. V shed 6 bases and J shed 5 bases, with 7 bases lying between them. Germline CDR1 and CDR2: PRHDT and FYEKMQ (reference sequence). The CDR3 contains 11 residues.

J is TRBJ2-7 and V is TRBV7-2; 8 bases are a match to TRBD2. After removal of 6 bases from V and 3 bases from J, the junction contained 4 bases not matched to a gene. CDR1 is SGHTA, CDR2 FQGNSA, per germline. This CDR3 has 13 amino acids. CDR3 amino acids: CASSLSGGYEQYF. CDR3 in DNA: TGTGCCAGCAGTTTAAGCGGGGGCTACGAGCAGTACTTC.

Comment on this clone: An end of the junction does not agree with germline; a read error may underlie this. This chain links TRBV7-9 with TRBJ1-4; D is ambiguous. Germline V gene data show CDR1 as SEHNR and CDR2 as FQNEAQ (reference sequence). The CDR3 has 12 amino acids. The CDR3 sequence: CSSSFLPEKLFF. The CDR3 region has the DNA TGTTCCAGCAGCTTCCTTCCTGAAAAACTGTTTTTT.

The V and J genes are TRBV27 and TRBJ2-7, with 7 bases identical to TRBD1. Germline CDR1 MNHEY, CDR2 SMNVEV (reference sequence). V lost 7 bases and J lost 7; bases outside the gene matches: 13. The CDR3 loop spans 14 amino acids. Written as DNA, the CDR3 is TGTGCCAGCAACCCGGGACAGTCACTCTCGGAGCAGTACTTC. Translating gives CASNPGQSLSEQYF.

To note about this clone: The same CDR3 also results from other DNA sequences found in this sample. V gene TRBV19 combines with J gene TRBJ1-2; 7 bases agree with TRBD1. Germline CDR1 reads LNHDA; CDR2 reads SQIVND (reference sequence). Trimming at V came to 5 bases and at J to 4 bases, leaving 1 base not matched to a gene. The CDR3 sequence is 12 residues long. The CDR3 DNA reads TGTGCCAGTAGTCGGGACAGCTATGGCTACACCTTC. Protein: CASSRDSYGYTF.

The chain is built from TRBV5-4 and TRBJ1-4, with a possible D match to TRBD1 (5 bases). V gave up 4 bases and J gave up 12 bases, with 16 bases separating them. Per germline, CDR1 SGHNT and CDR2 YYREEE (reference sequence). The CDR3 consists of 13 residues. CDR3 nucleotide sequence: TGTGCCAGCAGCCCCGACAGAACTGAGGAACTGTTTTTT. It translates to CASSPDRTEELFF.